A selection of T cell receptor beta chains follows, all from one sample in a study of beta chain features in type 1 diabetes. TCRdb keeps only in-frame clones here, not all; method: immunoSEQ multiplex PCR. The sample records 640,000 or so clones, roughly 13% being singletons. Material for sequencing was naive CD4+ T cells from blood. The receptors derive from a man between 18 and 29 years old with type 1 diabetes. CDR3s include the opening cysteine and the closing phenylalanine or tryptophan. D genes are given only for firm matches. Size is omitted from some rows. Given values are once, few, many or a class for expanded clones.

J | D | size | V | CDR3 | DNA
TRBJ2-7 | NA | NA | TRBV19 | CATRDRTSYEQYF | TGTGCCACGAGAGACAGAACTAGCTACGAGCAGTACTTC
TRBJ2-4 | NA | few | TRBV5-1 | CASSTTKGGNIQYF | TGCGCCAGCAGCACAACCAAGGGGGGAAACATTCAGTACTTC
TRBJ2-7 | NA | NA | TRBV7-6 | CASSLAVGTGIYEQYF | TGTGCCAGCAGCTTAGCCGTGGGGACTGGGATCTACGAGCAGTACTTC
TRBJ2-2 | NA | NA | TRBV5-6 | CASSLAGWELFF | TGTGCCAGCAGCTTGGCCGGGTGGGAGCTGTTTTTT
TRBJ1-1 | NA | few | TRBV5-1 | CASSWHTLMNTEAFF | TGCGCCAGCAGCTGGCACACGCTCATGAACACTGAAGCTTTCTTT
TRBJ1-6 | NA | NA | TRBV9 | CASSVDPGRAPLHF | TGTGCCAGCAGCGTAGACCCGGGCAGGGCGCCCCTCCACTTT
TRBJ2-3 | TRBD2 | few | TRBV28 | CASSLRYSELAGGPAGDTQYF | TGTGCCAGCAGTTTACGATACAGTGAACTAGCGGGGGGCCCCGCGGGAGATACGCAGTATTTT
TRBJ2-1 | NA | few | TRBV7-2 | CASSIRPAREQFF | TGTGCCAGCAGCATACGACCCGCCAGGGAGCAGTTCTTC
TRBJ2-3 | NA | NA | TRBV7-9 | CASSLGQRFTDTQYF | TGTGCCAGCAGCTTAGGGCAGCGGTTCACAGATACGCAGTATTTT
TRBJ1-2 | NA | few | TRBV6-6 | CASSRWGEASGYTF | TGTGCCAGCAGTCGCTGGGGGGAGGCAAGTGGCTACACCTTC
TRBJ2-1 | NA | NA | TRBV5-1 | CASSLDSHEQFF | TGCGCCAGCAGCTTGGATTCCCATGAGCAGTTCTTC
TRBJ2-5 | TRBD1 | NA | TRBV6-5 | CASSYPGTGEETQYF | TGTGCCAGCAGTTACCCCGGGACAGGGGAAGAGACCCAGTACTTC
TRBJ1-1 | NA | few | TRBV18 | CASSPEYMNTEAFF | TGTGCCAGCTCACCTGAGTACATGAACACTGAAGCTTTCTTT
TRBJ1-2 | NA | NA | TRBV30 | CAWSPRGGGSYGYTF | TGTGCCTGGAGTCCCCGCGGAGGGGGTAGCTATGGCTACACCTTC
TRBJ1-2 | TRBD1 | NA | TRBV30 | CAWSVAGTGLGYTF | TGTGCCTGGAGCGTCGCCGGGACAGGGTTGGGCTACACCTTC
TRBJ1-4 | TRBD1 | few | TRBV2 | CASRTGQGEKLFF | TGTGCCAGCAGAACAGGACAGGGTGAAAAACTGTTTTTT
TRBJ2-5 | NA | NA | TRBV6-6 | CASSYSIPQPETQYF | TGTGCCAGCAGTTACTCGATCCCCCAGCCGGAGACCCAGTACTTC
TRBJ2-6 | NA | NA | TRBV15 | CATSWDGANVLTF | TGTGCCACCAGCTGGGATGGGGCCAACGTCCTGACTTTC
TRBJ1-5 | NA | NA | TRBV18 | CASSRGVNQPQHF | TGTGCCAGCTCACGAGGGGTCAATCAGCCCCAGCATTTT
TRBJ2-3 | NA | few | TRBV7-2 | CASSLERYTDTQYF | TGTGCCAGCAGCTTAGAGCGCTACACAGATACGCAGTATTTT
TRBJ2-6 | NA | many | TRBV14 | CASSGSGANVLTF | TGTGCCAGCAGCGGCTCTGGGGCCAACGTCCTGACTTTC
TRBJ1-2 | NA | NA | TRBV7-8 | CASSLNRDGYTF | TGTGCCAGCAGCTTGAACAGGGATGGCTACACCTTC